This T cell receptor (beta chain) was identified during a study of cytomegalovirus exposure and HLA in healthy donors. Study summary: The 120 validation repertoires matched the roughly 700 first-cohort repertoires in platform, a later analysis reported. General study points: The listing of roughly 160 TCR beta chains classed them as cytomegalovirus-associated.

This clone has just a few counts. Its target is unknown. Germline values: CDR1 SEHNR, CDR2 FQNEAQ (reference sequence). This CDR3 is 12 amino acids long. Trimming shortened V by 3 bases and J by 5 bases, and 7 bases separated the two germline ends. Clones were read by immunoSEQ multiplex PCR, and TCRdb kept only the in-frame ones, dropping some. Of about 150,000 clones in the sample, roughly 86% were seen once. It was the roughly 130-subject validation cohort, separate from the approximately 700-subject first cohort, to which the donors belonged. The sequencing input was PBMCs. This chain connects TRBV7-9 to TRBJ1-1; possibly TRBD1 for D (5 bases). The receptor comes from a human donor in good health. The CDR3 spells CASSFRDTEAFF. The DNA for the CDR3 is TGTGCCAGCAGCTTCAGGGATACTGAAGCTTTCTTT.